A single sample is the source of the 9 T cell receptor beta chains below, sequenced in a study of T cells in tuberculosis. Sequenced by immunoSEQ multiplex PCR; TCRdb stores in-frame clones only, minus some. The sample shows 30,000 to 45,000 clones, 93% of them seen only once. The sample comprised PBMCs. The receptors originated from a donor aged 10-29 years with latent tuberculosis or without tuberculosis infection.

The J gene is TRBJ2-1, the V gene TRBV7-6; D is possibly TRBD2 (5 bases). From germline, CDR1 is SGHVS and CDR2 FNYEAQ. V was trimmed by 8 bases and J by 8 bases, leaving 16 bases between them. The CDR3 runs 13 residues. The CDR3: CASGLSGADEQFF. The CDR3 bases are TGTGCCAGCGGACTTTCAGGTGCGGATGAGCAGTTCTTC.

V and J are TRBV14 and TRBJ1-1; perhaps TRBD1 as D (5 bases). Deletions cut 2 bases from V and 10 bases from J, with 17 bases between. Looked up from germline, CDR1 is SGHDN and CDR2 is FVKESK. The CDR3 sequence is 14 residues long. Written as DNA, the CDR3 is TGTGCCAGCAGCCAAACGGCAAGGGGTTCTGGAGCTTTCTTT. It encodes CASSQTARGSGAFF.

This chain joins TRBV19 and TRBJ1-2, with a weak D call TRBD1 (5 bases). Trimming pared 1 base from V and 2 bases from J, leaving 17 bases between. The CDR3 has 17 residues. Germline lookup yields CDR1 LNHDA and CDR2 SQIVND (reference sequence). In DNA form, the CDR3 reads TGTGCCAGTAGTATAGGAAGGGGAGCCCGGGGGAACTATGGCTACACCTTC. This encodes CASSIGRGARGNYGYTF.

The chain carries TRBV27 and TRBJ1-1, with D possibly matching TRBD1 (5 bases). The germline gives CDR1 MNHEY, CDR2 SMNVEV (reference sequence). The CDR3 covers 14 residues. Trimming removed 5 bases at V and 5 bases at J, with 15 bases between. Here the CDR3 reads CASSPEGRGTEAFF. Here the CDR3 DNA reads TGTGCCAGCAGTCCTGAGGGGAGGGGAACTGAAGCTTTCTTT.

This sequence joins TRBV15 and TRBJ2-7; D possibly corresponds to TRBD1 (6 bases). CDR3 length: 15 residues. Trimming pared 2 bases from V and 1 base from J, leaving 12 bases between. Germline V gives CDR1 LNHNV, CDR2 YYDKDF (reference sequence). The CDR3 DNA sequence: TGTGCCACCAGCAGAATCAGGGGCTCGTCCTACGAGCAGTACTTC. Protein sequence: CATSRIRGSSYEQYF.

V usage is TRBV4-2 and J usage is TRBJ1-3; D possibly corresponds to TRBD1 (5 bases). Germline values: CDR1 LGHNA, CDR2 YNFKEQ. V lost 0 bases and J 2 bases, leaving 11 bases between the germline ends. The CDR3 sequence is 16 residues long. CDR3 sequence (DNA): TGTGCCAGCAGCCAAGAGATGGCGGGGGCTGGAAACACCATATATTTT. Translated: CASSQEMAGAGNTIYF.

V usage is TRBV5-1 and J usage is TRBJ2-7, with D possibly being TRBD1 (6 bases). With 5 bases removed from V and 4 bases from J, the gap between germline ends came to 10 bases. The CDR3 extends over 12 amino acids. Germline-derived CDR1 and CDR2 are SGHRS and YFSETQ. CDR3 protein: CASRTGQYEQYF. CDR3 bases: TGCGCCAGCAGGACCGGACAGTACGAGCAGTACTTC.

V usage is TRBV5-1 and J usage is TRBJ2-2; tentatively, D is TRBD1 (5 bases). This CDR3 region has 14 residues. The germline V gene has CDR1 SGHRS and CDR2 YFSETQ. Trimming took off 2 bases at V and 3 bases at J, with 8 bases between the two ends. The CDR3 region is CASSFGAYTGELFF. The CDR3 DNA sequence: TGCGCCAGCAGCTTTGGGGCCTACACCGGGGAGCTGTTTTTT.

This clone was observed a few times. The J gene is TRBJ2-7, the V gene TRBV7-6, with TRBD2 as a possible D gene (5 bases). The V end lost 1 base, the J end lost 0 bases, and 13 bases lay between the germline ends. The germline gives CDR1 SGHVS, CDR2 FNYEAQ. The CDR3 contains 16 residues. The CDR3 DNA follows: TGTGCCAGCAGCTTAGGAGGGCCAGAGAACTCCTACGAGCAGTACTTC. It yields the protein CASSLGGPENSYEQYF.